This T cell receptor (beta chain) was captured in a study of cytomegalovirus exposure and HLA in healthy donors. General observations from the study: When the data were analyzed later, several of the most significant clusters appeared to be linked to common viral pathogens. There were reportedly fewer N-insertions in an Asian-associated ancestry cluster than the roughly 680-donor mean, in a later analysis. The authors enumerated 164 TCR beta chains as linked to cytomegalovirus.

Primers: 60 Vbeta forward and 13 Jbeta reverse. The protocol was immunoSEQ multiplex PCR, while the TCRdb copy is restricted to in-frame clones and leaves out a portion. The data show about 190,000 clones, 70% to 75% seen once. Nominal health characterized the donors when sampled, though unrecorded immune exposures were likely. As regards this clone: The target antigen is unknown.

The source is a man under 40 in good health and CMV-seropositive. Specimen: PBMCs.

CDR3 sequence (DNA): TGTGCCAGCAGCTTGCGCCCGGGCCCCGAGGGCGAGCAGTACTTC. As protein: CASSLRPGPEGEQYF. The chain recombines TRBV5-5 with TRBJ2-7, with D tentatively TRBD2 (5 bases). V lost 1 base, J lost 6 bases, and 17 bases lay in between. The germline gives CDR1 SGHKS, CDR2 YYEKEE (reference sequence). This CDR3 has 15 amino acids.